This T cell receptor (beta chain) is from a study of beta chain features in type 1 diabetes. The authors reverse transcribed all of the isolated RNA, so sequencing captured expressed TCRB transcripts. The data were produced by immunoSEQ multiplex PCR, yet TCRdb's version contains in-frame clones alone and is incomplete. Found here are over 150,000 clones, roughly 8% of them singletons; the top ten hold 0.54%. Study findings and constraints: Across all four CD4+ subsets, people with type 1 diabetes showed modestly shorter TCRB CDR3s. cDNA-based reads could over-represent cells with high TCR expression.

A word on this clone: Its antigen is not identified.

V trimming: 3 bases; J trimming: 6 bases; junction bases outside the gene matches: 5. The CDR3 sequence is 14 residues long. The germline V gene encodes CDR1 MNHNS and CDR2 SASEGT. The receptor was derived from a woman in her late teens or twenties with type 1 diabetes. The sequenced material came from central memory CD4+ T cells from blood. J is TRBJ1-5 and V is TRBV6-1; TRBD1 aligns across 7 bases. For the CDR3, the DNA is TGTGCCAGCAGTGACGACAGGGTTGGTCAGCCCCAGCATTTT. It yields the protein CASSDDRVGQPQHF.